Following are 23 T cell receptor beta chains from one sample sequenced in a study of technical replicates of blood from a handful of donors. The repertoire was sequenced with immunoSEQ multiplex PCR; TCRdb's copy has only in-frame clones and lacks some. The sample lists more than 90,000 clones, 96% seen once, with approximately 0.2% in the top ten. What was sequenced was T cells isolated from PBMCs. Receptor source: a human donor in good health.

The rearrangement links TRBV11-2 to TRBJ2-7; a possible D gene is TRBD2 (5 bases). CDR1 and CDR2 from the germline V gene are SGHAT and FQNNGV. The CDR3 has 15 residues. The V end lost 5 bases, the J end lost 7 bases, and 21 bases lay between the germline ends. The CDR3 DNA is TGTGCCAGCAGCCGTCTTATAACCTCCTCGGGGGAGCAGTACTTC. Protein: CASSRLITSSGEQYF.

V is TRBV9 and J is TRBJ2-3; tentatively, D is TRBD2 (7 bases). CDR3 length: 17 amino acids. The germline CDR1 and CDR2 sequences are SGDLS and YYNGEE. Deletions cut 1 base from V and 2 bases from J, with 17 bases between. In DNA, the CDR3 is TGTGCCAGCAGCGTAAGGTCCGGCGGGGGCGACACAGATACGCAGTATTTT. The encoded protein is CASSVRSGGGDTDTQYF.

The chain links TRBV7-8 to TRBJ2-7, with D possibly TRBD2 on 6 matching bases. The CDR3 is made up of 15 amino acids. Between the trimmed V and J ends, which lost 4 bases and 2 bases, there was a span of 15 bases. CDR1 and CDR2 (germline): SGHVS, FQNEAQ. DNA for the CDR3: TGTGCCAGCAGCTCACCCGGGACTTCTACCTACGAGCAGTACTTC. Its translation: CASSSPGTSTYEQYF.

Turning to this clone: Other DNA sequences in the sample encode the same CDR3. V is TRBV18 and J is TRBJ2-5; D is uncertain. This CDR3 contains 11 residues. Trimming removed 3 bases at V and 4 bases at J, with 3 bases between. Germline-derived CDR1 and CDR2 are KGHSH and LQKENI. CDR3 coding DNA: TGTGCCAGCTCACCCGGAGAGACCCAGTACTTC. This sequence encodes CASSPGETQYF.

This clone is a singleton in its sample. V and J are TRBV10-3 and TRBJ2-7; the match to TRBD2 covers 11 bases. Trimming cost V 10 bases and J 4 bases; bases outside gene matches: 9. The CDR3 contains 14 residues. CDR1 is ENHRY, CDR2 SYGVKD, per germline. CDR3 sequence (DNA): TGTGCCACCCTTAGCGGGAGGGCCAGGTACGAGCAGTACTTC. It is translated as CATLSGRARYEQYF.

This chain uses TRBV29-1 with TRBJ2-7; TRBD2 matches 14 bases. This CDR3 has 16 residues. The germline V gene encodes CDR1 SQVTM and CDR2 ANQGSEA. After removal of 5 bases from V and 3 bases from J, the junction contained 9 bases not matched to a gene. In DNA form, the CDR3 reads TGCAGCGTTTCCCCGGGACTAGCGGGAGAAAGCTACGAGCAGTACTTC. It encodes CSVSPGLAGESYEQYF.

This sequence joins TRBV4-1 and TRBJ2-3; 14 bases fit TRBD2. The V segment lost 1 base and the J segment 0 bases; nucleotides outside the gene matches: 15. The CDR3 extends over 22 amino acids. Germline CDR1 and CDR2: MGHRA and YSYEKL. CDR3 amino acids: CASSQVPDPTSGGERSTDTQYF. As DNA, the CDR3 is TGCGCCAGCAGCCAAGTTCCGGACCCGACTAGCGGGGGGGAAAGAAGCACAGATACGCAGTATTTT.

The chain has TRBV6-5 and TRBJ2-1, with 9 bases matching TRBD1. With V trimmed by 8 bases and J by 3 bases, 8 bases remained unmatched. Germline lookup yields CDR1 MNHEY and CDR2 SVGAGI. This CDR3 region has 15 residues. This CDR3 is CASYPGQGGYNEQFF. CDR3 DNA: TGTGCCAGCTACCCGGGACAGGGTGGCTACAATGAGCAGTTCTTC.

The rearrangement joins TRBV6-1 to TRBJ2-5, with 8 bases identical to TRBD1. The end of the DNA is better explained by TRBJ2-7, so the J call may be wrong. Germline V lookup: CDR1 MNHNS, CDR2 SASEGT. The CDR3 totals 15 residues. The CDR3 sequence is CASSEGTGPVYEQYF. In DNA form, the CDR3 reads TGTGCCAGCAGTGAAGGGACAGGGCCCGTCTACGAGCAGTACTTC.

The J gene is TRBJ2-1, the V gene TRBV14; 7 nucleotides match TRBD2. The CDR3 length is 16 residues. The V segment lost 2 bases and the J segment 4 bases; nucleotides outside the gene matches: 8. Germline CDR1 and CDR2: SGHDN and FVKESK. CDR3 sequence: CASSQYSGLSYNEQFF. The CDR3, as DNA: TGTGCCAGCAGCCAATATAGCGGGCTTAGTTACAATGAGCAGTTCTTC. Supplemented by reference TRBV14 and TRBJ2-1, the full variable domain reads EAGVTQFPSHSVIEKGQTVTLRCDPISGHDNLYWYRRVMGKEIKFLLHFVKESKQDESGMPNNRFLAERTGGTYSTLKVQPAELEDSGVYFCASSQYSGLSYNEQFFGPGTRLTVL.

This chain uses TRBV5-3 with TRBJ2-7; D ambiguous. TRBV5-3 is annotated as an ORF whose role is uncertain. The CDR3 consists of 16 residues. Trimming removed 2 bases at V and 0 bases at J, with 15 bases between. This chain's CDR3 is CARSLYVAPHSYEQYF. Here the CDR3 DNA reads TGTGCCAGAAGCTTATATGTGGCCCCCCACTCCTACGAGCAGTACTTC.

The chain recombines TRBV5-1 with TRBJ2-1; 8 bases align to TRBD2. This CDR3 has 16 amino acids. V lost 3 bases to trimming and J lost 10 bases; unmatched junction nucleotides: 15. CDR1 is SGHRS and CDR2 is YFSETQ in the germline V gene. CDR3 sequence (DNA): TGCGCCAGCAGCTCGGGACTAGGGGGGGGTTGGGTCGAGCAGTTCTTC. Translated, it gives CASSSGLGGGWVEQFF. Supplemented by reference TRBV5-1 and TRBJ2-1, the full variable domain reads KAGVTQTPRYLIKTRGQQVTLSCSPISGHRSVSWYQQTPGQGLQFLFEYFSETQRNKGNFPGRFSGRQFSNSRSEMNVSTLELGDSALYLCASSSGLGGGWVEQFFGPGTRLTVL.

This chain links TRBV4-1 with TRBJ2-2; tentatively, D is TRBD2 (6 bases). Germline values: CDR1 MGHRA, CDR2 YSYEKL. CDR3 length: 17 amino acids. Trimming shortened V by 4 bases and J by 5 bases, and 20 bases separated the two germline ends. The CDR3 sequence is CASSRGQGFRGTGELFF. In DNA form, the CDR3 reads TGCGCCAGCAGCCGCGGGCAGGGATTCCGGGGGACCGGGGAGCTGTTTTTT.

V gene TRBV11-2 combines with J gene TRBJ2-1; no firm D call. Germline values: CDR1 SGHAT, CDR2 FQNNGV. The CDR3 is 16 residues long. Trimming shortened V by 5 bases and J by 0 bases, and 14 bases separated the two germline ends. The DNA of the CDR3 is TGTGCCAGCAGCACCGCGCCAGGTAGCTCCTACAATGAGCAGTTCTTC. Protein product: CASSTAPGSSYNEQFF.

CDR3 sequence: CASSGRGLENTEAFF. DNA of the CDR3: TGCGCCAGCAGCGGCCGGGGTTTGGAGAACACTGAAGCTTTCTTT. J is TRBJ1-1 and V is TRBV5-1; D remains unclear. This CDR3 contains 15 residues. V lost 4 bases, J lost 1 base, and 14 bases lay in between. Germline V lookup: CDR1 SGHRS, CDR2 YFSETQ.

The gene calls are TRBV6-1 and TRBJ1-2, with TRBD1 as a possible D gene (5 bases). V lost 3 bases to trimming and J lost 8 bases, with 19 bases between them. This CDR3 comprises 15 residues. Germline CDR1 MNHNS, CDR2 SASEGT. This CDR3 is CASSEAGTSRGGYTF. As DNA, the CDR3 is TGTGCCAGCAGTGAGGCGGGAACATCCCGGGGGGGCTACACCTTC.

This rearrangement joins TRBV7-3 to TRBJ2-2; D call uncertain. Germline assignment: CDR1 SGHTA and CDR2 FQGTGA. Trimming cost V 2 bases and J 6 bases, with 10 bases left between them. The CDR3 has 14 residues. The CDR3 sequence is CASSLAQNSGELFF. The DNA for the CDR3 is TGTGCCAGCAGCTTAGCCCAGAATTCCGGGGAGCTGTTTTTT. The complete variable domain, with remaining parts taken from reference TRBV7-3 and TRBJ2-2, reads GAGVSQTPSNKVTEKGKYVELRCDPISGHTALYWYRQSLGQGPEFLIYFQGTGAADDSGLPNDRFFAVRPEGSVSTLKIQRTERGDSAVYLCASSLAQNSGELFFGEGSRLTVL.

V and J are TRBV5-1 and TRBJ1-2, with D maybe TRBD1 (5 bases). The germline V gene has CDR1 SGHRS and CDR2 YFSETQ. The CDR3 contains 17 residues. The V gene lost 0 bases and the J gene lost 4 bases, with 19 bases spanning the gap. CDR3 DNA: TGCGCCAGCAGCTTGGCCGATCAGGGTCATAAAGTCTATGGCTACACCTTC. Translated: CASSLADQGHKVYGYTF.

The V and J genes are TRBV20-1 and TRBJ2-1; TRBD2 is a possible D gene (5 bases). CDR3 length equals 11 residues. V was cut by 6 bases and J by 4 bases, with 7 bases left in between. Germline V lookup: CDR1 DFQATT, CDR2 SNEGSKA (reference sequence). The CDR3 region has the DNA TGCAGTGCGAGGGTTTACAATGAGCAGTTCTTC. Its protein product is CSARVYNEQFF.

This chain uses TRBV18 with TRBJ2-1; possible D gene TRBD1, 5 bases. V was trimmed by 2 bases and J by 9 bases, leaving 14 bases between them. CDR1 KGHSH and CDR2 LQKENI come from the germline V gene. The CDR3 spans 14 residues. CDR3 sequence reads: CASSPVQDGREQFF. CDR3 nucleotides: TGTGCCAGCTCACCAGTACAGGATGGGCGTGAGCAGTTCTTC. Full variable domain (missing parts from reference TRBV18 and TRBJ2-1): NAGVMQNPRHLVRRRGQEARLRCSPMKGHSHVYWYRQLPEEGLKFMVYLQKENIIDESGMPKERFSAEFPKEGPSILRIQQVVRGDSAAYFCASSPVQDGREQFFGPGTRLTVL.

The chain joins TRBV6-5 to TRBJ1-2, with D hard to call. The V end lost 5 bases, the J end lost 2 bases, and 15 bases lay between the germline ends. The CDR3 spans 15 residues. Germline CDR1 is MNHEY and CDR2 is SVGAGI. DNA of the CDR3: TGTGCCAGCAGTCCCACAACCGGGAGGAACTATGGCTACACCTTC. It encodes CASSPTTGRNYGYTF.

Regarding this clone: Compared with germline, one end of the junction differs, possibly owing to a read error. The chain recombines TRBV7-7 with TRBJ1-1, with 7 bases matching TRBD1. The CDR3 spans 13 residues. In germline, CDR1 is SSHAT, CDR2 FNYEAQ (reference sequence). The CDR3 spells CASSRDGDSEAFF. Here the CDR3 DNA reads TGTGCTAGCAGCCGAGACGGGGACAGCGAAGCTTTCTTT.

The V call is TRBV27, the J call TRBJ1-5; 7 bases agree with TRBD1. The V segment lost 6 bases and the J segment 4 bases; nucleotides outside the gene matches: 12. This CDR3 has 16 amino acids. Germline V gene sequence: CDR1 MNHEY, CDR2 SMNVEV (reference sequence). The chain's CDR3 is CASRARDSEGNQPQHF. The CDR3 nucleotides are TGTGCCAGCAGAGCCCGGGACAGCGAAGGGAATCAGCCCCAGCATTTT.